A single sample gave rise to the 3 T cell receptor beta chains below, sequenced in a study of shared clonotypes between healthy human individuals. Selected positively for CCR7 and CD45RO-negative, naive CD8 cells excluded terminally differentiated effector memory CD45RA+ cells. Sequenced by immunoSEQ multiplex PCR; TCRdb stores in-frame clones only, minus some. Of 450,000 to 700,000 clones listed, less than 97% were seen once; the top ten hold 0.085% to 0.11%. The sequenced material came from naive CD8+ T cells sorted from blood. The receptors here all came from a woman aged 25 to 39 in good health.

This clone was detected only once. Other DNA sequences in this specimen translate into the identical CDR3. This chain uses TRBV7-6 with TRBJ2-1, with 8 bases matching TRBD2. The germline CDR1 and CDR2 sequences are SGHVS and FNYEAQ. There are 15 residues in the CDR3. After removal of 1 base from V and 4 bases from J, the junction contained 3 bases not matched to a gene. The CDR3 nucleotides are TGTGCCAGCAGCTTAGGTCTAGCGGGTTACAATGAGCAGTTCTTC. Translation: CASSLGLAGYNEQFF.

In its sample, this clone was seen once. The CDR3 region has the DNA TGTGCCAGCAGGATAACAGGAAGCAATCAGCCCCAGCATTTT. It is translated as CASRITGSNQPQHF. The chain joins TRBV27 to TRBJ1-5, with a tentative D call TRBD1 (5 bases). The CDR3 loop spans 14 amino acids. Germline CDR1 MNHEY, CDR2 SMNVEV (reference sequence). Trimming pared 6 bases from V and 1 base from J, leaving 10 bases between.

The table lists this clone with a count of one. The chain has TRBV6-4 and TRBJ2-7, with D unresolved. V lost 0 bases and J 0 bases, leaving 15 bases between the germline ends. Germline V gene lookup returns CDR1 MRHNA and CDR2 SNTAGT. The CDR3 totals 17 residues. The CDR3 DNA reads TGTGCCAGCAGTGACTCGAATCTTCCGATTCACTCCTACGAGCAGTACTTC. Its protein is CASSDSNLPIHSYEQYF.